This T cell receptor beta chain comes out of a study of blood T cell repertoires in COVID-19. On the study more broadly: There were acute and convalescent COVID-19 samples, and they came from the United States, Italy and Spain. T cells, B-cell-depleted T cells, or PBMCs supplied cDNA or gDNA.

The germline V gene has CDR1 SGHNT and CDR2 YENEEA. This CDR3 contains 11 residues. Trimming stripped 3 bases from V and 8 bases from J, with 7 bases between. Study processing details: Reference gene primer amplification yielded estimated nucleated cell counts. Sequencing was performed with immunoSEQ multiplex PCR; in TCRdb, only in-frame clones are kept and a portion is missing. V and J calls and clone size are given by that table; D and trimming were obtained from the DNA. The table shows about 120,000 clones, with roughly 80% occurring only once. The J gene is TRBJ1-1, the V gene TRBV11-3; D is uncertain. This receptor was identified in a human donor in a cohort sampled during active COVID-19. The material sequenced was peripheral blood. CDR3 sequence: CASSFDGEAFF. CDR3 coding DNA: TGTGCCAGCAGCTTCGACGGGGAAGCTTTCTTT.